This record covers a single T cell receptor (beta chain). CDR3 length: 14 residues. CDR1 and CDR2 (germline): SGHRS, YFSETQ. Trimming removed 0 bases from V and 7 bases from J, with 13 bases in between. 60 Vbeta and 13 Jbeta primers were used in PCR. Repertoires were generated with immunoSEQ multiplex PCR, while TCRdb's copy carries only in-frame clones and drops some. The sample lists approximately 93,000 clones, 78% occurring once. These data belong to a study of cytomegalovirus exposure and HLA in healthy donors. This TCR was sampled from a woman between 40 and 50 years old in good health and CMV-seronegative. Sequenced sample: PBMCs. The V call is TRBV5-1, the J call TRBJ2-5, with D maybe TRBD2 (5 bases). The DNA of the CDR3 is TGCGCCAGCAGCTTGGGGCTAGGCGGGCGGACCCAGTACTTC. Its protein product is CASSLGLGGRTQYF. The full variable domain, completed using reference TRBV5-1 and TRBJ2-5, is KAGVTQTPRYLIKTRGQQVTLSCSPISGHRSVSWYQQTPGQGLQFLFEYFSETQRNKGNFPGRFSGRQFSNSRSEMNVSTLELGDSALYLCASSLGLGGRTQYFGPGTRLLVL.